Listed below are T cell receptor beta chains from one sample, sequenced in a study of patients and donors after allogeneic stem cell transplantation. TCRdb redid the calling of the RT-PCR reads with MiXCR, one entry per CDR3 protein. The sample has roughly 180,000 distinct CDR3 sequences; roughly two fifths are singletons. What was sequenced was blood, either unsorted or a sorted T cell fraction (not recorded which). The receptors were sampled from a human donor who was either an allogeneic HSCT recipient or a stem cell or donor lymphocyte infusion donor (not recorded which). It is not recorded whose cells these are; they may come from a transplant donor. Both conserved end residues are part of each CDR3. The D gene is left open where the match is weak. Size is omitted from some rows. Given values are once, few, many or a class for expanded clones.

d_gene: TRBD1
j_gene: TRBJ2-1
v_gene: TRBV5-1
abundance: once
CDR3aa: CASSLVFGQGFGEKSYNEQFF
CDR3nt: TGCGCCAGCAGCTTGGTATTTGGACAGGGATTTGGAGAAAAGTCCTACAATGAGCAGTTCTTC

d_gene: .
j_gene: TRBJ1-2
v_gene: TRBV12-3/TRBV12-4
abundance: .
CDR3aa: CASSLAGQNYGYTF
CDR3nt: TGTGCCAGCAGTTTAGCCGGACAGAACTATGGCTACACCTTC

d_gene: .
j_gene: TRBJ1-1
v_gene: TRBV7-9
abundance: .
CDR3aa: CASSLLRPSGGTEAFF
CDR3nt: TGTGCCAGCAGCTTACTCCGACCCTCGGGAGGGACTGAAGCTTTCTTT

d_gene: .
j_gene: TRBJ2-2
v_gene: TRBV9
abundance: .
CDR3aa: CASSDPLLSGQRNTGELFF
CDR3nt: TGTGCCAGCAGCGATCCCCTTCTCTCCGGACAGCGAAACACCGGGGAGCTGTTTTTT

d_gene: .
j_gene: TRBJ1-2
v_gene: TRBV6-5
abundance: few
CDR3aa: CASRSTDYGYTF
CDR3nt: TGTGCCAGCAGATCGACGGACTATGGCTACACCTTC

d_gene: .
j_gene: TRBJ1-6
v_gene: TRBV5-6
abundance: .
CDR3aa: CASSFRTDLLPSYNSPLHF
CDR3nt: TGTGCCAGCAGCTTTAGGACAGATCTTCTTCCCTCCTATAATTCACCCCTCCACTTT

d_gene: .
j_gene: TRBJ1-1
v_gene: TRBV28
abundance: few
CDR3aa: CASLYRENTEAFF
CDR3nt: TGTGCCAGCCTCTACAGGGAGAACACTGAAGCTTTCTTT

d_gene: .
j_gene: TRBJ2-3
v_gene: TRBV7-3
abundance: .
CDR3aa: CASSLSGWWATDTQYF
CDR3nt: TGTGCCAGCAGCTTAAGCGGCTGGTGGGCCACAGATACGCAGTATTTT

d_gene: .
j_gene: TRBJ2-1
v_gene: TRBV12-3/TRBV12-4
abundance: .
CDR3aa: CASSPVDRRSNEQFF
CDR3nt: TGTGCCAGCAGCCCTGTCGACAGGCGATCCAATGAGCAGTTCTTC

d_gene: .
j_gene: TRBJ1-5
v_gene: TRBV12-1
abundance: few
CDR3aa: CASSRRGNGNQPQHF
CDR3nt: TGTGCCAGCAGCCGCAGGGGCAACGGCAATCAGCCCCAGCATTTT

d_gene: .
j_gene: TRBJ1-1
v_gene: TRBV10-3
abundance: .
CDR3aa: CAISELLIDLSTEAFF
CDR3nt: TGTGCCATCAGTGAGCTACTTATCGACTTGAGCACTGAAGCTTTCTTT

d_gene: .
j_gene: TRBJ1-1
v_gene: TRBV12-3/TRBV12-4
abundance: .
CDR3aa: CASSLGSHTEAFF
CDR3nt: TGTGCCAGCAGTTTAGGGAGCCACACTGAAGCTTTCTTT

d_gene: .
j_gene: TRBJ1-2
v_gene: TRBV5-1
abundance: .
CDR3aa: CASSLVAAGDGYTF
CDR3nt: TGCGCCAGCAGCTTGGTGGCGGCTGGGGATGGCTACACCTTC

d_gene: TRBD2
j_gene: TRBJ2-3
v_gene: TRBV2
abundance: .
CDR3aa: CARRETSSRTDTQYF
CDR3nt: TGTGCCAGACGAGAGACTAGCTCGAGGACAGATACGCAGTATTTT

d_gene: TRBD1
j_gene: TRBJ2-7
v_gene: TRBV9
abundance: once
CDR3aa: CASSVDGTASYEQYF
CDR3nt: TGTGCCAGCAGCGTAGATGGGACAGCCAGCTACGAGCAGTACTTC

d_gene: .
j_gene: TRBJ1-4
v_gene: TRBV21-1
abundance: .
CDR3aa: CASSKAGRTPNEKLFF
CDR3nt: TGTGCCAGCAGCAAAGCAGGCAGGACCCCTAATGAAAAACTGTTTTTT

d_gene: .
j_gene: TRBJ1-5
v_gene: TRBV28
abundance: few
CDR3aa: CASSLLQDDQPQHF
CDR3nt: TGTGCCAGCAGTTTACTACAGGACGATCAGCCCCAGCATTTT

d_gene: .
j_gene: TRBJ2-1
v_gene: TRBV11-2
abundance: .
CDR3aa: CASSLEGTGYNEQFF
CDR3nt: TGTGCCAGCAGCTTAGAAGGGACTGGGTACAATGAGCAGTTCTTC

d_gene: .
j_gene: TRBJ1-1
v_gene: TRBV6-5
abundance: .
CDR3aa: CASTKGQFDTEAFF
CDR3nt: TGTGCCAGCACCAAGGGGCAATTTGACACTGAAGCTTTCTTT

d_gene: .
j_gene: TRBJ1-4
v_gene: TRBV7-2
abundance: few
CDR3aa: CASSLGQARNEKLFF
CDR3nt: TGTGCCAGCAGCTTAGGGCAGGCCCGTAATGAAAAACTGTTTTTT

d_gene: TRBD2
j_gene: TRBJ2-7
v_gene: TRBV7-9
abundance: .
CDR3aa: CASSSWTSGSYEQYF
CDR3nt: TGTGCCAGCAGCTCATGGACTAGCGGCTCCTACGAGCAGTACTTC

d_gene: .
j_gene: TRBJ1-2
v_gene: TRBV7-2
abundance: .
CDR3aa: CASPADDYGYTF
CDR3nt: TGTGCCAGCCCCGCGGATGACTATGGCTACACCTTC

d_gene: .
j_gene: TRBJ1-6
v_gene: TRBV24-1
abundance: .
CDR3aa: CATRAGLHF
CDR3nt: TGTGCCACCAGGGCAGGCCTCCACTTT

d_gene: .
j_gene: TRBJ1-2
v_gene: TRBV29-1
abundance: .
CDR3aa: CSVEEDKLCTF
CDR3nt: TGCAGCGTTGAAGAGGACAAACTTTGCACCTTC

d_gene: .
j_gene: TRBJ1-1
v_gene: TRBV4-3
abundance: once
CDR3aa: CACSQDRTDLEAFF
CDR3nt: TGCGCCTGCAGCCAAGACAGGACCGACCTTGAAGCTTTCTTT

d_gene: TRBD1
j_gene: TRBJ1-2
v_gene: TRBV6-6
abundance: .
CDR3aa: CASAQTGGDYGYTF
CDR3nt: TGTGCCAGCGCGCAGACAGGGGGCGACTATGGCTACACCTTC

d_gene: .
j_gene: TRBJ1-1
v_gene: TRBV5-1
abundance: .
CDR3aa: CASSHGMNTEAFF
CDR3nt: TGCGCCAGCAGCCACGGCATGAACACTGAAGCTTTCTTT

d_gene: .
j_gene: TRBJ2-1
v_gene: TRBV28
abundance: .
CDR3aa: CASSLDSPRPARNEQFF
CDR3nt: TGTGCCAGCAGTTTGGATTCACCGAGGCCTGCTCGGAATGAGCAGTTCTTC

d_gene: .
j_gene: TRBJ2-7
v_gene: TRBV2
abundance: once
CDR3aa: CASIHSYEQYF
CDR3nt: TGTGCCAGCATTCACTCCTACGAGCAGTACTTC

d_gene: .
j_gene: TRBJ2-2
v_gene: TRBV5-6
abundance: once
CDR3aa: CASSFAGEWNTGELFF
CDR3nt: TGTGCCAGCAGTTTTGCAGGGGAGTGGAACACCGGGGAGCTGTTTTTT

d_gene: .
j_gene: TRBJ2-7
v_gene: TRBV2
abundance: .
CDR3aa: CASSEEVGTFNEQYF
CDR3nt: TGTGCCAGCAGTGAAGAGGTTGGGACTTTCAACGAGCAGTACTTC

d_gene: .
j_gene: TRBJ2-1
v_gene: TRBV7-9
abundance: .
CDR3aa: CASSLGVATAYNEQFF
CDR3nt: TGTGCCAGCAGCTTAGGCGTAGCGACCGCCTACAATGAGCAGTTCTTC

d_gene: .
j_gene: TRBJ2-7
v_gene: TRBV20-1
abundance: .
CDR3aa: CSANERYEQYF
CDR3nt: TGCAGTGCTAATGAGCGCTACGAGCAGTACTTC

d_gene: .
j_gene: TRBJ1-2
v_gene: TRBV7-9
abundance: .
CDR3aa: CASSLAIGADNDGYTF
CDR3nt: TGTGCCAGCAGCTTAGCTATCGGGGCAGACAATGATGGCTACACCTTC

d_gene: TRBD1
j_gene: TRBJ2-7
v_gene: TRBV27
abundance: .
CDR3aa: CASSSSGTGDHEQYF
CDR3nt: TGTGCCAGCAGTTCCTCCGGGACAGGGGACCACGAGCAGTACTTC

d_gene: .
j_gene: TRBJ1-3
v_gene: TRBV6-5
abundance: .
CDR3aa: CASSTTGFWNTIYF
CDR3nt: TGTGCCAGCAGTACCACAGGTTTTTGGAACACCATATATTTT

d_gene: .
j_gene: TRBJ2-4
v_gene: TRBV4-2
abundance: .
CDR3aa: CASSQASIAKNIQYF
CDR3nt: TGTGCCAGCAGCCAAGCCTCCATAGCCAAAAACATTCAGTACTTC

d_gene: .
j_gene: TRBJ1-1
v_gene: TRBV5-1
abundance: .
CDR3aa: CASSSSGIRLLMNTEAFF
CDR3nt: TGCGCCAGCAGCTCATCAGGGATCCGCCTCCTGATGAACACTGAAGCTTTCTTT

d_gene: .
j_gene: TRBJ1-2
v_gene: TRBV9
abundance: .
CDR3aa: CASSVDGDYGYTF
CDR3nt: TGTGCCAGCAGCGTAGATGGTGACTATGGCTACACCTTC

d_gene: .
j_gene: TRBJ1-1
v_gene: TRBV19
abundance: .
CDR3aa: CASSIDAGTYFGTEAFF
CDR3nt: TGTGCCAGTAGTATAGACGCCGGGACGTACTTCGGCACTGAAGCTTTCTTT

d_gene: .
j_gene: TRBJ2-1
v_gene: TRBV4-3
abundance: .
CDR3aa: CASSQDAQRVLSDNEQFF
CDR3nt: TGCGCCAGCAGCCAAGATGCCCAACGGGTCCTGTCCGACAATGAGCAGTTCTTC

d_gene: .
j_gene: TRBJ1-1
v_gene: TRBV12-3/TRBV12-4
abundance: few
CDR3aa: CASSLLSGTEAFF
CDR3nt: TGTGCCAGCAGTTTACTATCGGGGACTGAAGCTTTCTTT

d_gene: .
j_gene: TRBJ2-1
v_gene: TRBV4-3
abundance: .
CDR3aa: CASSQDRGQFAYNEQFF
CDR3nt: TGCGCCAGCAGCCAAGATCGCGGACAGTTTGCCTACAATGAGCAGTTCTTC

d_gene: TRBD2
j_gene: TRBJ2-1
v_gene: TRBV19
abundance: .
CDR3aa: CASSVSGYNEQFF
CDR3nt: TGTGCCAGTAGTGTTAGCGGGTACAATGAGCAGTTCTTC

d_gene: .
j_gene: TRBJ1-1
v_gene: TRBV30
abundance: few
CDR3aa: CAWSVRPREGEAFF
CDR3nt: TGTGCCTGGAGTGTACGCCCGAGGGAGGGTGAAGCTTTCTTT

d_gene: .
j_gene: TRBJ1-1
v_gene: TRBV28
abundance: few
CDR3aa: CASGVNTEAFF
CDR3nt: TGTGCCAGCGGGGTGAACACTGAAGCTTTCTTT

d_gene: TRBD2
j_gene: TRBJ2-1
v_gene: TRBV2
abundance: .
CDR3aa: CASSETTSGDYNEQFF
CDR3nt: TGTGCCAGCAGTGAAACTACCAGCGGGGACTACAATGAGCAGTTCTTC

d_gene: .
j_gene: TRBJ1-2
v_gene: TRBV27
abundance: .
CDR3aa: CASSLNSAILYGYTF
CDR3nt: TGTGCCAGCAGTTTGAACAGCGCTATCCTCTATGGCTACACCTTC

d_gene: .
j_gene: TRBJ2-7
v_gene: TRBV20-1
abundance: .
CDR3aa: CSARDPGVGYEQYF
CDR3nt: TGCAGTGCTAGAGACCCGGGAGTGGGATACGAGCAGTACTTC

d_gene: .
j_gene: TRBJ1-5
v_gene: TRBV27
abundance: few
CDR3aa: CASSLDGSPGNQPQHF
CDR3nt: TGTGCCAGCAGTTTAGATGGGAGTCCGGGCAATCAGCCCCAGCATTTT

d_gene: .
j_gene: TRBJ2-2
v_gene: TRBV9
abundance: .
CDR3aa: CASSVDIGELFF
CDR3nt: TGTGCCAGCAGCGTAGACATCGGGGAGCTGTTTTTT

d_gene: .
j_gene: TRBJ2-7
v_gene: TRBV6-6
abundance: .
CDR3aa: CASSAVPYEQYF
CDR3nt: TGTGCCAGCAGTGCAGTCCCCTACGAGCAGTACTTC

d_gene: TRBD2
j_gene: TRBJ2-1
v_gene: TRBV5-1
abundance: few
CDR3aa: CASSPQAGEAREQFF
CDR3nt: TGCGCCAGCAGCCCACAAGCGGGAGAAGCTAGGGAGCAGTTCTTC

d_gene: .
j_gene: TRBJ1-1
v_gene: TRBV9
abundance: many
CDR3aa: CASSVDYSSEAFF
CDR3nt: TGTGCCAGCAGCGTAGACTACTCCTCAGAAGCTTTCTTT